A selection of T cell receptor beta chains follows, all from one sample in a study of tumor and adjacent non-tumor tissue in lung cancer. TCRdb re-analysed the multiplex PCR reads in MiXCR, keeping a single row per CDR3 protein. The sample carries about 93,000 distinct CDR3 sequences, about 66% recorded once. Source material: lung tumor tissue. The receptors shown here come from a man in his sixties with non-small cell lung cancer. Each CDR3 is given with its conserved first and last residue. D genes are given only for firm matches. Some rows mark clone size as missing; the rest say once, few, many or name a class of expanded clone.

j_call d_call clone_size v_call cdr3_nt cdr3_aa
TRBJ2-3 - - TRBV9 TGTGCCAGCAGCGTAGCAGGGGGGGCCGTAGATACGCAGTATTTT CASSVAGGAVDTQYF
TRBJ1-4 - many TRBV10-1 TGCGCCAGCAAAACTCCAGGGGAGCCAACTAATGAAAAACTGTTTTTT CASKTPGEPTNEKLFF
TRBJ2-1 - - TRBV10-2 TGCGCCAGCAGCCCCGTGGATAATGAGCAGTTCTTC CASSPVDNEQFF
TRBJ2-6 - - TRBV4-2 TGCGCCAGCAGCCAGTTTGGGGGCCTTGAGGCCAACGTCCTGACTTTC CASSQFGGLEANVLTF
TRBJ2-1 - - TRBV11-1 TGTGCTAGTAGCTTCGTCGGGAGACAGGATGAGCAGTTCTTC CASSFVGRQDEQFF
TRBJ1-2 - - TRBV6-6 TGTACCAGCGAAATACCCCGGGAAGGGTATTCTAACTATGGCTACACCTTC CTSEIPREGYSNYGYTF
TRBJ2-2 - - TRBV4-1 TGCGCCAGCAGCCACCCCGTGACTTGGAACACCGAGGAGCTGTTTTTT CASSHPVTWNTEELFF
TRBJ1-5 TRBD1 - TRBV20-1 TGCAGTGCAAAAGAGGGGGCTGGGTCCCATAGCAATCAGCCCCAGCATTTT CSAKEGAGSHSNQPQHF
TRBJ2-1 TRBD2 once TRBV24-1 TGTGCCAGCAGTGATTCACAAAGCGGGAGCGGGGCCAATGAGCAGTTCTTC CASSDSQSGSGANEQFF
TRBJ2-5 TRBD2 many TRBV10-3 TGTGCCATCAGTGTTAGGCCAGCGGGGGAAGGAGAGACCCAGTACTTC CAISVRPAGEGETQYF
TRBJ1-1 - - TRBV5-4 TGTGCCAGCAGAGACGGGGGTAATGAAGCTTTCTTT CASRDGGNEAFF
TRBJ1-2 TRBD1 - TRBV12-3/TRBV12-4 TGTGCCAACAGTCATGGACAGGGAGAGGCCTATGGCCACACCTTC CANSHGQGEAYGHTF
TRBJ2-2 TRBD2 - TRBV29-1 TGCAGCGTCGAAGGGCTAGCGGAGACCGGGGAGCTGTTTTTT CSVEGLAETGELFF
TRBJ2-5 - - TRBV20-1 TGCAGTGCTAGAGCAGACGTGGCCCAATACTTC CSARADVAQYF
TRBJ2-2 - medium-sized TRBV28 TGTGCCAGCAGCCCATCTTATGACTCCCCCGTGGAGCTGTTTTTT CASSPSYDSPVELFF
TRBJ2-7 - - TRBV5-1 TGCGCCATCAGCCTGGACAGATCCTACGTGCAGTACTTC CAISLDRSYVQYF
TRBJ1-2 - - TRBV4-2 TGTGCCAGCAGCCAAGATCTGCTGGGAGCTAACTATGGCTACACCTTC CASSQDLLGANYGYTF
TRBJ2-3 - - TRBV5-1 TGCGCCAGCAGCTTGGCCGGAATCATAGATACGCGGTATTTT CASSLAGIIDTRYF
TRBJ2-7 - - TRBV29-1 TGCAGCGCGGGACGCCTTAGGGACAAACAGTACTTC CSAGRLRDKQYF
TRBJ2-5 - - TRBV4-3 TGCGTCAACAGCCAGACCAGGGACACCCGGGTTGCCCAGTACTTC CVNSQTRDTRVAQYF
TRBJ1-5 - many TRBV20-1 TGCAGTGCTAGTACCCAGGATCAGCCCCAGCATTTT CSASTQDQPQHF
TRBJ2-1 TRBD2 - TRBV20-1 TGCAGTGCTGGACTAGCGGGAGGCAATGAGCAGTTCTTC CSAGLAGGNEQFF
TRBJ1-1 - many TRBV10-3 TGTGCCATCAGTGAGTCTAGGTACGAAGCTTTCTTT CAISESRYEAFF
TRBJ2-7 - many TRBV29-1 TGCAGCGTTGGACGGACTACGGGTGGGGACGAGCAGTACTTC CSVGRTTGGDEQYF
TRBJ2-1 TRBD2 - TRBV7-8 TGTACCAGCAGCATCCTGACTAGCGGGAGAGAGAATGAGCAATTCTTC CTSSILTSGRENEQFF
TRBJ1-3 - many TRBV20-1 TGCAGTGGCTTAGATCCGGGACCTGGAAACACCATATATTTT CSGLDPGPGNTIYF
TRBJ1-1 - - TRBV12-3/TRBV12-4 TGTGCCAGTAGTTTAGCGGGGGAGAGCACTGAAGCTTTCTTT CASSLAGESTEAFF
TRBJ2-6 - once TRBV28 TGTGCCAGCAGTTCCTATCCTTCTGTGGCCAACGTCCTGACTTTC CASSSYPSVANVLTF
TRBJ2-3 TRBD2 - TRBV12-3/TRBV12-4 TGTGCCAGCAGCCTGGAGGGACTAGCGTTAGATACGCAGTATTTT CASSLEGLALDTQYF
TRBJ2-3 - - TRBV6-2/TRBV6-3 TGTGCCAGCGGGATGCGGCAAGTGAGCACAGATACGCAGTATTTT CASGMRQVSTDTQYF
TRBJ2-1 - - TRBV14 TGTGCCACCAGTTCCAACTTAAACGATGAGCAGTTCTTC CATSSNLNDEQFF
TRBJ1-2 - - TRBV6-1 TGTGCCAACCGCTACGACGGGATTAGCTGCACCTTC CANRYDGISCTF
TRBJ1-6 - - TRBV30 TGTGCCTGGAGCTCCGAGCCACGACAGTTACTTACCTATAATTCACCCCTCCACTTT CAWSSEPRQLLTYNSPLHF
TRBJ2-2 TRBD2 - TRBV12-3/TRBV12-4 TGTGCCAATGGTGGGACTAGCTGGAGACCCACCGGGAAGCTGTTTTTT CANGGTSWRPTGKLFF